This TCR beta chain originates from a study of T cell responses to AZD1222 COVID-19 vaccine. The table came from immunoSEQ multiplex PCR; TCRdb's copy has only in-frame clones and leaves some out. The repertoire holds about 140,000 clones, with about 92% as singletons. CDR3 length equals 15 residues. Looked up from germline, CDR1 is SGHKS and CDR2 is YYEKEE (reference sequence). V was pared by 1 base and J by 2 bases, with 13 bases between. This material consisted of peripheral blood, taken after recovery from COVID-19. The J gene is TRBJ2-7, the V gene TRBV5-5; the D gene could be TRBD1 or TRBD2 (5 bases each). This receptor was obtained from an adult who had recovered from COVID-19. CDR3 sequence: CASSLMGDRAYEQYF. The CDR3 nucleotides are TGTGCCAGCAGCTTGATGGGGGATAGGGCCTACGAGCAGTACTTC.